This TCR beta chain was identified during a study of cytomegalovirus exposure and HLA in healthy donors. Findings and limits, study-wide: Later analysis found that TCR beta chains associated with HLA were more clonally expanded than other, equally common chains. A later analysis revealed that TCR association rates differed between HLA loci, peaking at DRB1 and bottoming out at HLA-C. The majority of TCR sequences were rare, yet some public TCRs appeared in many donors.

PCR involved 60 Vbeta and 13 Jbeta primers. Sequencing was performed with immunoSEQ multiplex PCR; in TCRdb, only in-frame clones are kept and a portion is missing. In the table there are 170,000 or so clones, approximately 80% of which are singletons. The ends lost 6 bases at V and 12 bases at J; junction bases unmatched: 16. Germline-derived CDR1 and CDR2 are MDHEN and SYDVKM. CDR3 length: 14 amino acids. As for this clone: What it recognizes is unknown.

The receptor comes from a woman aged 30 to 39 in good health and CMV-seronegative. The sequencing sample was made of PBMCs. The chain couples TRBV28 to TRBJ1-2, with 7 bases matching TRBD1. The CDR3: CASSPGESGGGDTF. The DNA of the CDR3 is TGTGCCAGCAGCCCCGGAGAGTCAGGGGGAGGAGACACCTTC.